Presented here are 2 T cell receptor beta chains from one specimen sequenced in a study of blood T cell repertoires in COVID-19. Generated by immunoSEQ multiplex PCR, the TCRdb table keeps only in-frame clones and is missing some. The sample records 150,000 to 200,000 clones, roughly 80% being singletons. Input material: peripheral blood. The receptors derive from a man aged 60 to 69 with active or convalescent COVID-19.

The chain combines TRBV5-6 with TRBJ2-7, with D maybe TRBD1 (5 bases). CDR1 is SGHDT, CDR2 YYEEEE, per germline. This CDR3 has 14 residues. Trimming removed 3 bases from V and 0 bases from J, with 10 bases in between. This CDR3 is CASSYIQDSYEQYF. The DNA for the CDR3 is TGTGCCAGCAGCTACATACAGGACTCCTACGAGCAGTACTTC.

This clone showed up just once. The rearrangement joins TRBV7-2 to TRBJ2-7; D unclear. The CDR3 runs to 12 residues. Germline values: CDR1 SGHTA, CDR2 FQGNSA. V lost 2 bases, J lost 4 bases, and 6 bases lay in between. CDR3 residues: CASSLNGYEQYF. Here the CDR3 DNA reads TGTGCCAGCAGCTTAAACGGGTACGAGCAGTACTTC.